This TCR beta chain was sequenced in a study of regulatory T cells in long-lasting Graves disease. The study, taken as a whole, reports: Sample size, which was small, may have reduced accuracy. Persistent disease exhibited a predilection for TRBV28, TRBJ1-2 and TRBJ2-5.

V lost 3 bases to trimming and J lost 4 bases, with 10 bases between them. Per germline, CDR1 MNHEY and CDR2 SMNVEV (reference sequence). CDR3 length: 14 residues. This clonotype was picked up many times. Its antigen is unidentified. Building of the TCR beta libraries involved iRepertoire HTBI primers and Arm-PCR of CDR3 regions. Methods used by the authors: Segment identification across samples yielded 62 TRBV and roughly 15 TRBJ segments. TCRdb ran MiXCR on the multiplex PCR reads and lists one entry per CDR3 protein. TCRdb, not the original authors, processed these V and J calls. The profile shows under 500,000 distinct CDR3 sequences, roughly 20% of them singletons. The time point denotes: persistent/refractory GD, antithyroid drugs over 5 years with positive TRAb. From PBMCs, RNA was extracted and then used to make the TCR library. Guidelines of the American Thyroid Association were used to diagnose Graves' disease.

This TCR was recovered from a female donor with Graves disease. This specimen was peripheral blood mononuclear cells (PBMCs), taken when the disease was refractory, from a patient treated with antithyroid drugs. This chain uses TRBV27 with TRBJ2-4; unclear D gene. This chain's CDR3 is CASSFTGSKNIQYF. CDR3 in DNA: TGTGCCAGCAGTTTTACGGGCTCTAAAAACATTCAGTACTTC.